This TCR beta chain comes out of a study of radiotherapy plus CTLA-4 blockade in lung cancer. Study as a whole: In around 17% of patients, objective responses were seen; approximately 30% had disease control.

Trimming pared 4 bases from V and 10 bases from J, leaving 12 bases between. This CDR3 region has 12 residues. The V gene's germline CDR1 is MNHEY and CDR2 SVGAGI. Points from the study as a whole: Early shifts in blood T cell clones, with interferon-beta, reportedly predicted response best. The study found tumor-derived TCR clones expanded in blood after radiotherapy plus ipilimumab.

The assay was immunoSEQ multiplex PCR, and TCRdb's table has in-frame clones only and misses some. The sample contains 75,000 to 100,000 clones, about 91% of which appear only once. Patients had chemo-refractory metastatic non-small-cell lung cancer and received focal radiation plus CTLA-4 blockade that used ipilimumab. In the case of this clone: Its specificity is not known.

This TCR was sampled from a human donor with non-small cell lung cancer that progressed on radiotherapy plus ipilimumab. The sample consisted of peripheral blood, taken from a patient treated with radiotherapy plus ipilimumab. This chain uses TRBV6-5 with TRBJ2-3; no reliable D call. The CDR3 is CASSSGRRAQYF. In nucleotides, the CDR3 is TGTGCCAGCAGTTCCGGGCGCCGTGCGCAGTATTTT.